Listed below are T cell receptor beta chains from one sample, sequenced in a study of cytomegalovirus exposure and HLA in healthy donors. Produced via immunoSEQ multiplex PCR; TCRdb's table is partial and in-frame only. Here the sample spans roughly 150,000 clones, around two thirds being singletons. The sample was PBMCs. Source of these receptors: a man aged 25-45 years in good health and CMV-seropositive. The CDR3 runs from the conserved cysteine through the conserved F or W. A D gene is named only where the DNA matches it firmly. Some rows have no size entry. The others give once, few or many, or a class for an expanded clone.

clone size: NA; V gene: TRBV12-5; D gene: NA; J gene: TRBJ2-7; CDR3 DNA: TGTGCTAGTGGTTTGGTCCCGACAGACCTCTCCTACGAGCAGTACTTC; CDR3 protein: CASGLVPTDLSYEQYF
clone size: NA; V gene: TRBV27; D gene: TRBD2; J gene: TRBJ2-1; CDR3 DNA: TGTGCCAGCAGTTCTAGCGGGGCAAGCTCCTACAATGAGCAGTTCTTC; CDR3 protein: CASSSSGASSYNEQFF
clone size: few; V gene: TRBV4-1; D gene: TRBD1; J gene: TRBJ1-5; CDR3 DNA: TGCGCCAGCAGTTCAGGACAGGGGGCCGGCAATCAGCCCCAGCATTTT; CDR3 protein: CASSSGQGAGNQPQHF
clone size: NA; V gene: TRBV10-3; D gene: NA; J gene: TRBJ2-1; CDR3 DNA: TGTGCCATCAGTGACAATTACAATGAGCAGTTCTTC; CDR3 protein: CAISDNYNEQFF
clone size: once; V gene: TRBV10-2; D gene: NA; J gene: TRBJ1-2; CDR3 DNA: TGCGCCAGCAGTGAGAGGCAGGGGACCTATGGCTACACCTTC; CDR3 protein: CASSERQGTYGYTF
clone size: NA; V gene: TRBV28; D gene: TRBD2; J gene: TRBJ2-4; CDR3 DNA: TGTGCCAGCATTCCGGGACTAGCGGGAGGGGCCGGGATTCAGTACTTC; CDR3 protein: CASIPGLAGGAGIQYF
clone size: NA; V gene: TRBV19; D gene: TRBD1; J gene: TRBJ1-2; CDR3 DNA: TGTGCCAGTAGTACGGGGGGACAGGGTTTGAACTATGGCTACACCTTC; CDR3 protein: CASSTGGQGLNYGYTF
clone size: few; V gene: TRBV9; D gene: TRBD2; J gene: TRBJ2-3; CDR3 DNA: TGTGCCAGCAGCTCCGGGACTAGCGCAGATACGCAGTATTTT; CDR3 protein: CASSSGTSADTQYF
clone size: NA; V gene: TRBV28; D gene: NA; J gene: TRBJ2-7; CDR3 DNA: TGTGCCAGCCGGTTGGGGGGAACCTACGAGCAGTACTTC; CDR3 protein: CASRLGGTYEQYF
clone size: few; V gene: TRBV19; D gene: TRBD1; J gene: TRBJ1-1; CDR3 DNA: TGTGCCAGTAGTACCGGACAGGTACCTGAAGCTTTCTTT; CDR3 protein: CASSTGQVPEAFF
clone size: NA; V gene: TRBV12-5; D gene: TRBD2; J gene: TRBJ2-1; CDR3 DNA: TGTGCTAGTGGTTTCCCGGATAGCGGGAGCAATGAGCAGTTCTTC; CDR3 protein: CASGFPDSGSNEQFF
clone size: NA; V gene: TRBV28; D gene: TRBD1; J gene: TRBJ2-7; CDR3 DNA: TGTGCCAGCAGCCTCACAGGACAGGGGGCCTACGAGCAGTACTTC; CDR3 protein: CASSLTGQGAYEQYF
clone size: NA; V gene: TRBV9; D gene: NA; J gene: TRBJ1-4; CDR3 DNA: TGTGCCAGCAGCGTAGGTGGAGGGAGGCGTGAAAAACTGTTTTTT; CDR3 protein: CASSVGGGRREKLFF
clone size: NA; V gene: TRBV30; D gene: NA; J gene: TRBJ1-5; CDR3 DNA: TGTGCCTGGAGTGAAGGACTGGGCAATCAGCCCCAGCATTTT; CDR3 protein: CAWSEGLGNQPQHF
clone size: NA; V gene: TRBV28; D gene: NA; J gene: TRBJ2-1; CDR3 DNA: TGTGCCAGCAGTACGGTTACTTACAATGAGCAGTTCTTC; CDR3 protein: CASSTVTYNEQFF
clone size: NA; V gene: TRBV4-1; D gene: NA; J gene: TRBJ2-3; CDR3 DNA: TGCGCCAGCAGCCCCCCCCGAGCTAGCACAGATACGCAGTATTTT; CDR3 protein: CASSPPRASTDTQYF
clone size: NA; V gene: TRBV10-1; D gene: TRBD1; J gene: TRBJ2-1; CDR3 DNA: TGCGCCAGCAGTCCCGGACAGGGTGTAAACAATGAGCAGTTCTTC; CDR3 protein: CASSPGQGVNNEQFF
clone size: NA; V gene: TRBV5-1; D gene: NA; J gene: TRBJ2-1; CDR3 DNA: TGCGCCAGCAGTTCGAGCGGAGACAATGAGCAGTTCTTC; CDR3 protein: CASSSSGDNEQFF
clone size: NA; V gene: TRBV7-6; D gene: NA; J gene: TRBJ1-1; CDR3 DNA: TGTGCCAGCAGCTTGACAGGTTCGGGAACTGAAGCTTTCTTT; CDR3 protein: CASSLTGSGTEAFF
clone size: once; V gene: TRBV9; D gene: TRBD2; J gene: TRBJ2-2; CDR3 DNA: TGTGCCAGCAGCATATACGGACTAGCGGGATCCGGGGAGCTGTTTTTT; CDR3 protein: CASSIYGLAGSGELFF
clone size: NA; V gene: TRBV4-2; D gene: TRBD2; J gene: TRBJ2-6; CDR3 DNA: TGTGCCAGCAGCGATTCTAGCGGGAGCTCAACAGGGGCCAACGTCCTGACTTTC; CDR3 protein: CASSDSSGSSTGANVLTF
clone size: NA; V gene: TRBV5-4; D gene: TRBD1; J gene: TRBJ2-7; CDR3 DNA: TGTGCCAGCAGCATGACAGGGCAACCCTACGAGCAGTACTTC; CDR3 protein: CASSMTGQPYEQYF
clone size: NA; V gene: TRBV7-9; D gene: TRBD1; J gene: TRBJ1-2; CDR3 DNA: TGTGCCAGCCGACCGGAGGTTCAAAAGGACAGGACCTACTTC; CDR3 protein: CASRPEVQKDRTYF
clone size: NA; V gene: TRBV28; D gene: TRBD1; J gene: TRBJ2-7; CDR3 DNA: TGTGCCAGCAGCACGACCGGGACAGGAACATTCTACGAGCAGTACTTC; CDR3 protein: CASSTTGTGTFYEQYF
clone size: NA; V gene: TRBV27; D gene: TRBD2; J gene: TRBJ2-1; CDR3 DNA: TGTGCCAGCAGTCTAGCGGGAGGGCCAAATGAGCAGTTCTTC; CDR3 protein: CASSLAGGPNEQFF
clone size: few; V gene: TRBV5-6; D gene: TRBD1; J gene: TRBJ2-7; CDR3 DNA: TGTGCCAGCAGCACCGGGACAGCGCAGTACTTC; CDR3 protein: CASSTGTAQYF
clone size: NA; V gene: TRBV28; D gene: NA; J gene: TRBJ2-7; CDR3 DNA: TGTGCCAGCAGACCAACAGGGTACCACGAGCAGTACTTC; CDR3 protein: CASRPTGYHEQYF
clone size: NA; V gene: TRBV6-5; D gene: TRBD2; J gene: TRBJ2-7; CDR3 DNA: TGTGCCAGCAGTTACAATCGGCTAGCGGATTTCTACGAGCAGTACTTC; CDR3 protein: CASSYNRLADFYEQYF